The T cell receptor (beta chain) described here comes from a study of cytomegalovirus exposure and HLA in healthy donors (dated by TCRdb to 2016 to 2017). Notes on the research overall: According to an earlier analysis of 587 of the donors, some 170 million T cells yielded approximately 120 million unique TCR beta sequences and approximately 300 Gb of sequence data. An early release covering around 630 HLA-typed donors comprised around 300 gigabases of sequencing data and about 90 million unique TCR sequences. Of the roughly 400 genotyped donors, less than 90% were placed in the genetic ancestry cluster associated with self-reported Caucasian donors. The study aimed to test whether cataloging public T cell receptors could reveal signatures of past pathogen exposure. The T cell repertoires of around 730 subjects were profiled by immunosequencing and related to cytomegalovirus serostatus. Along with the approximately 650-subject first cohort, a separate validation cohort of over a hundred different subjects was used. To predict cytomegalovirus infection status, the study brought together high-throughput TCR immunosequencing, statistical association of individual TCRs with disease status, and machine learning. In a later analysis, previously published TCR beta repertoires from about 670 donors were re-analyzed and high-resolution HLA genotyping was added so that TCR occurrence patterns could be studied. Rather than using new phenotypic data, the later analysis identified candidate immune exposures from TCR beta sequences and from how often those sequences occurred across donors. An earlier analysis of approximately 630 of the donors applied high-throughput TCR beta sequencing to assess whether each TCR beta V gene segment acted as functional or pseudogenic. Donor age, sex, ethnicity and CMV serostatus were compiled together with the repertoire data. A later genetic analysis took genome-wide SNP genotypes for 398 of the 666 donors and used that subset as a discovery cohort. All discovery cohort repertoires had been generated using a single sequencing platform. Class I and class II HLA loci were covered by the typing at four-digit resolution. Typing coverage differed by locus: A, B, C, DRB1 and DQB1 were typed in about 629-640 donors, DQA1 in approximately 520, DPA1 in 600 to 610, and DPB1 in around 490. Roughly 5 DR-DQ haplotypes were treated as single units for association and clustering because of strong linkage in the cohort. Across about 380 genotyped donors of the cohort, an average of approximately 240,000 unique TCR beta nucleotide sequences per donor were sequenced, and roughly 20% of those sequences were non-productive.

Library preparation used the immunoSEQ multiplex PCR assay. A mixture of 60 forward primers for TCR Vbeta segments and 13 reverse primers for TCR Jbeta segments was used in the multiplex PCR. The CDR3 region of rearranged TCR beta genes was amplified from genomic DNA with a multiplex PCR assay. On the Illumina HiSeq System, the amplified TCR beta libraries were sequenced as 87-base-pair reads. The published analysis was carried out like this. Across the 670 or so repertoires, a later analysis counted 60 million to 90 million unique TCR beta chains, approximately 12 million of which were shared by at least two donors. Raw reads were error-corrected and collapsed into unique sequences by a nearest-neighbor algorithm in which closely related sequences were merged to remove PCR and sequencing errors. To assign V, D and J gene segments, CDR3 sequences were aligned to IMGT reference sequences. For a sequence to be retained, a match of at least six nucleotides was required to both a V gene segment and a J gene segment. A rearrangement was called productive if the CDR3 had no stop codons and remained in frame with V and J, and every other rearrangement was called non-productive. Following IMGT convention, CDR3 was defined as the stretch from the second conserved V-encoded cysteine to the conserved J-encoded phenylalanine. Sequences without an unambiguous match to a single V gene segment were excluded from the earlier analysis of about 630 of the donors. An earlier analysis of about 600 of the donors called V segments functional above 56.7% productive rearrangements and segregating when the between-donor standard deviation exceeded 5%. A statistical classification framework was built for diagnosing cytomegalovirus status from the catalog of TCR beta chain sequences. In a later analysis, TCR nucleotide sequences were compared against IMGT/GENE-DB human TR gene sequences so that V and J genes could be assigned. The TCRdist pipeline was used in a later analysis to assign CDR3 sequences and most-parsimonious VDJ recombination scenarios. In a later analysis, every TCR beta chain was defined by the combination of its CDR3 amino acid sequence and its V-gene family, and reads without a unique V-gene family were dropped. In a later analysis, 450 to 600 highly shared, low-generation-probability nucleotide sequences were removed to address suspected cross-contamination and a sequencing artifact. For each public chain, a later analysis derived a clonal expansion index from normalized ranks of inferred template counts within each repertoire. A later analysis computed generation probabilities with a VDJ recombination model fitted to out-of-frame rearrangements, and checked the results against IGoR. In a later analysis, hypergeometric tests were used to score TCR-TCR, TCR-HLA and TCR-CMV co-occurrence, with a repertoire-size bias correction applied to TCR pairs. In a later analysis, false discovery rates were estimated by permuting HLA or CMV assignments 20 times. A later analysis grouped co-occurring TCRs with DBSCAN, adding TCRdist sequence similarity when clustering within HLA-allele-positive subsets. Repertoires with fewer than 30,000 or more than 120,000 public chains, plus five repertoires with anomalous nucleotide sharing, were excluded from co-occurrence clustering. TCRdb re-hosts the immuneACCESS table, in-frame sequences only. Its copies lack some clones; in the studies checked, an unresolved V gene accounts for under half of them, and the cause for the rest is not known. That table is the source of V, J and clone size, and D and trimming were worked out from the DNA. For this sample there are more than 65,000 clones; nearly 80% appear just once. In total, the top ten clones hold approximately 6.5% of the sample.

Deletion took 2 bases off V and 2 bases off J, with a span of 10 bases between the germline ends. The CDR3 covers 14 residues, taking in both the cysteine and the phenylalanine. Only the CDR3 DNA stays, 42 bases, in frame from base 1. The germline V gene supplies CDR1 MNHNS and CDR2 SASEGT. The cohort comprised around 700 healthy bone marrow donors. Cohort members were all nominally healthy when sampled, although unrecorded immune exposures were likely present. The donor was CMV seronegative and belonged to the group of 352 seronegative cohort members. A peripheral blood sample was collected from each donor, and TCR beta sequencing was performed on peripheral blood mononuclear cells. The Qiagen DNeasy Blood Extraction Kit was used to extract genomic DNA from the blood cell samples. Concerning this clone itself: The specificity of this receptor is unknown. There are no base qualities to consult, and no much larger clone falls within one base.

Overall results and qualifications from the work: According to the authors, the approach could potentially be generalized to other disease states and immunological phenotypes. In vitro tests confirmed that a few of the cytomegalovirus-associated TCR beta chains recognize cytomegalovirus antigens. In a later analysis, several top co-occurrence clusters were reported to appear linked to parvovirus B19, influenza, CMV and Epstein-Barr virus. An earlier analysis of some 560 of the donors showed that most TCR beta V segments appeared in productive rearrangements either about 90% or about 30% of the time, which broadly matched IMGT annotations. The 87-base-pair reads could not distinguish some IMGT-functional V segments, including TRBV6-2 and TRBV6-3, so those segments were excluded. The presence/absence analyses assumed that sequencing depth was roughly uniform across donors, and that assumption may not be true. Most TCR sequences were observed very rarely across donors, whereas some public TCRs were present in many individuals. A later analysis found that HLA-associated TCR beta chains were more clonally expanded and had lower generation probabilities than equally common non-associated chains. A later analysis found that TCR association rates varied across HLA loci, with DRB1 alleles showing the most associated TCRs and HLA-C alleles the fewest. A group of highly shared sequence variants was considered likely to be a technical artifact of the sequencing pipeline. A later analysis found that most CMV-associated TCR beta chains appeared HLA-restricted, with HLA associations seemingly driven largely by CMV exposure. Specific HLA alleles were associated with 16,951 TCR beta sequences at a false discovery rate of 0.05 in a later analysis. Because HLA typing was missing for some donors at each locus, association tests included only the typed subset. The study listed 164 TCR beta chains as associated with cytomegalovirus. This cohort had only TCR beta chains sequenced, and the lack of alpha or paired-chain data limited which features could be detected. Approximately 18 rarely observed V segments, including chromosome 9 orphons, were excluded from the earlier analysis of a few hundred of the donors because counts were too low. In a later genetic analysis, a missense DCLRE1C variant was associated with V-gene and J-gene trimming of TCR beta chains, and the association was replicated in an independent cohort. When HLA alleles, especially DR and DQ, strongly co-occurred, attributing TCR associations to individual alleles was difficult. The classifier was reported to diagnose cytomegalovirus status with high specificity and sensitivity in both the original cohort and the validation cohort. Correlated functional status among segregating V segments might be attributable to linkage disequilibrium, but an unknown experimental factor could not be ruled out. In a later genetic analysis, fewer N-insertions in productive TCRs were reported among donors in an Asian-associated ancestry cluster than the roughly 710-donor mean. For the cohort, immune exposure information was limited to CMV serostatus. A further reported finding was that TCR beta sequences accurately predicted the HLA-A and HLA-B alleles for most subjects in the first cohort.

The chain employs TRBV6-1 and TRBJ2-7; no D gene call is confident. The receptor comes from a female donor in good health and CMV-seronegative. The sample comprised PBMCs. The CDR3 reads CASSEMRHPYEQYF. The bases are TGTGCCAGCAGTGAAATGCGGCATCCCTACGAGCAGTACTTC.